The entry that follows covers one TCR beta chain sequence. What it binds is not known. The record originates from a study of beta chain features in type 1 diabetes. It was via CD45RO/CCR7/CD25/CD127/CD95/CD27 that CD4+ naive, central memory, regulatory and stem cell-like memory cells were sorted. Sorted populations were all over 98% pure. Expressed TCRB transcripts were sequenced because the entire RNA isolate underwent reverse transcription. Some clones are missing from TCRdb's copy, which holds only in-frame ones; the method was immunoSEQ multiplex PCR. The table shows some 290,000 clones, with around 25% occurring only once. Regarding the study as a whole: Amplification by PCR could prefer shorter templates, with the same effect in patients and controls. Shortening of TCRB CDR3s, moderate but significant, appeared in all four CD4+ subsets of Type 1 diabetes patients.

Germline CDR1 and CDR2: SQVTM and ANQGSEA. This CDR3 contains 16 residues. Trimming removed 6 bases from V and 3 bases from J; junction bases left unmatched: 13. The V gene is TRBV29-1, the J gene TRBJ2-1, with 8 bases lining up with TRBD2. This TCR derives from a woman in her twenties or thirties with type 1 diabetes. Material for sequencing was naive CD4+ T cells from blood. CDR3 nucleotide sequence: TGCAGCGTACTTTTGAGGGCTAGCGGGTTCTACAATGAGCAGTTCTTC. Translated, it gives CSVLLRASGFYNEQFF.